This TCR beta chain was sequenced during a study of shared clonotypes between healthy human individuals. General study points: With a handful of donors compared, around 5% of naive CD4 clonotypes were shared. Measured sharing among donors was expected to vary with sequencing depth.

CDR3 length: 15 residues. The ends were cut back, 3 bases at V and 2 bases at J, with 11 bases in the middle. The germline V gene encodes CDR1 MDHEN and CDR2 SYDVKM. Memory CD4+ cells were the fraction left after CD45RA+ naive selection. Remarks on this clone: Antigen unknown.

Genomic DNA belonging to each subset was distributed in equal measure over several immunoSEQ plates. Produced via immunoSEQ multiplex PCR; TCRdb's table is partial and in-frame only. The sample lists 1,400,000 or so clones; 98% were seen once. The chain links TRBV28 to TRBJ2-1; TRBD1 might be the D (6 bases). Material for sequencing was naive CD4+ T cells sorted from blood. Subset denoted: CD45RA+ positively selected. The origin of this receptor is a man aged 30 to 39 in good health. In nucleotides, the CDR3 is TGTGCCAGCAGTTTGCCAGGGGTAACCTACAATGAGCAGTTCTTC. Translated: CASSLPGVTYNEQFF.